Below, 32 T cell receptor beta chains from the same sample are listed, as sequenced in a study of CD8+CD57+ T cells in acquired aplastic anemia. General study points: Diversity was reduced in patient CD8+CD57+ cells relative to total CD4+ and CD8+ pools.

The antigens for these receptors are not known. TCR beta VDJ combinations and CDR3 sequences were profiled from genomic DNA. TCRdb recomputed calls from the reads with MiXCR, one row per CDR3 protein. Seen here are roughly 17,000 distinct CDR3 sequences, over 35% observed once, and the top ten hold 86%. The sequenced patients had an expansion of CD8+CD57+ cells seen by flow cytometry. Sequencing was carried out using CD8+CD57+ T cells sorted from PBMCs. Subset meaning: bead-enriched CD8+CD57+ effector memory T cells from SAA patients. These receptors all stem from a human donor with aplastic anemia.

CDR3 amino acids: CAISESRFEGEQYF. The CDR3 coding sequence is TGTGCCATCAGTGAGTCTCGGTTCGAGGGGGAGCAGTACTTC. V is TRBV10-3 and J is TRBJ2-7, with D possibly called TRBD1 or TRBD2 (5 bases each). The V end lost 0 bases, the J end lost 7 bases, and 13 bases lay between the germline ends. Germline lookup yields CDR1 ENHRY and CDR2 SYGVKD. The CDR3 contains 14 residues.

The rearrangement joins TRBV10-3 to TRBJ1-5; 7 bases map to TRBD1. V lost 5 bases and J lost 7; bases outside the gene matches: 11. This CDR3 region has 15 residues. Germline V gene sequence: CDR1 ENHRY, CDR2 SYGVKD. The CDR3 nucleotides are TGTGCCATCAGTAAGACAGGGACCCTGGGCCAGCCCCAGCATTTT. It encodes CAISKTGTLGQPQHF.

In its sample, this clonotype was seen a few times. J is TRBJ1-5 and V is TRBV2; unclear D gene. This CDR3 has 13 amino acids. V was cut by 5 bases and J by 7 bases, with 12 bases left in between. Germline assignment: CDR1 SNHLY and CDR2 FYNNEI. CDR3 sequence (DNA): TGTGCCAGCAGTTACCCCGGTGACCAGCCCCAGCATTTT. Its protein is CASSYPGDQPQHF. The whole variable domain, filled in from reference TRBV2 and TRBJ1-5, reads EPEVTQTPSHQVTQMGQEVILRCVPISNHLYFYWYRQILGQKVEFLVSFYNNEISEKSEIFDDQFSVERPDGSNFTLKIRSTKLEDSAMYFCASSYPGDQPQHFGDGTRLSIL.

The V call is TRBV4-1, the J call TRBJ2-7; 10 bases map to TRBD1. The V gene end was trimmed by 4 bases and the J gene end by 2 bases; junction bases not matched to a gene: 11. Germline CDR1 and CDR2: MGHRA and YSYEKL. CDR3 size: 17 residues. The DNA of the CDR3 is TGCGCCAGCAGCCCAGGGACAGGGGTTAGTATGACCTACGAGCAGTACTTC. Translating gives CASSPGTGVSMTYEQYF.

The chain has TRBV5-1 and TRBJ2-1; 12 bases are shared with TRBD2. Trimming removed 0 bases from V and 9 bases from J; junction bases left unmatched: 4. Germline CDR1 and CDR2: SGHRS and YFSETQ. The CDR3 is 15 residues long. CDR3 region: CASSLGLAGDVEQFF. CDR3 bases: TGCGCCAGCAGCTTGGGACTAGCGGGAGATGTTGAGCAGTTCTTC.

V usage is TRBV5-5 and J usage is TRBJ2-2; D gene ambiguous. Looked up from germline, CDR1 is SGHKS and CDR2 is YYEKEE (reference sequence). V was clipped by 2 bases and J by 4 bases, with 9 bases between them. The CDR3 covers 14 residues. The CDR3 DNA follows: TGTGCCAGCAGCTTCGGCGGCGGCACCGGGGAGCTGTTTTTT. It yields the protein CASSFGGGTGELFF. The whole variable domain, filled in from reference TRBV5-5 and TRBJ2-2, reads DAGVTQSPTHLIKTRGQQVTLRCSPISGHKSVSWYQQVLGQGPQFIFQYYEKEERGRGNFPDRFSARQFPNYSSELNVNALLLGDSALYLCASSFGGGTGELFFGEGSRLTVL.

This clonotype was found many times. This chain uses TRBV28 with TRBJ2-7, with 7 bases that match TRBD2. After removal of 4 bases from V and 6 bases from J, the junction contained 15 bases not matched to a gene. The V gene's germline CDR1 is MDHEN and CDR2 SYDVKM. The CDR3 totals 16 residues. CDR3 sequence (DNA): TGTGCCAGCAGTTATACTGGGAGGGCCCCGCAATTCGAGCAGTACTTC. Protein sequence: CASSYTGRAPQFEQYF.

This clonotype was seen more than once but under ten times. The chain carries TRBV7-9 and TRBJ1-1; D uncertain. This CDR3 contains 13 residues. Germline loops: CDR1 SEHNR, CDR2 FQNEAQ (reference sequence). Trimming pared 5 bases from V and 3 bases from J, leaving 10 bases between. The DNA of the CDR3 is TGTGCCAGCAGCACGGAGGGCTACACTGAAGCTTTCTTT. Translation: CASSTEGYTEAFF.

The chain links TRBV5-4 to TRBJ2-6; 7 positions match TRBD1. This CDR3 has 16 amino acids. V was pared by 3 bases and J by 0 bases, with 3 bases of the junction left unmatched. CDR1 is SGHNT and CDR2 is YYREEE in the germline V gene (reference sequence). This CDR3 is CASSSDRTSGANVLTF. The CDR3 DNA is TGTGCCAGCAGCTCGGACAGGACCTCTGGGGCCAACGTCCTGACTTTC.

In its sample, this clonotype was seen many times. The chain uses TRBV7-9 and TRBJ2-3; 7 bases align to TRBD1. CDR3 length: 15 residues. Germline loops: CDR1 SEHNR, CDR2 FQNEAQ (reference sequence). V was pared by 5 bases and J by 4 bases, with 9 bases of the junction left unmatched. The CDR3 DNA reads TGTGCCAGCAGCCCCCTCGACAGGGAATCAGATACGCAGTATTTT. Translating gives CASSPLDRESDTQYF.

There are many counts of this clonotype. The V gene is TRBV4-1, the J gene TRBJ1-1, with a tentative D call TRBD1 (6 bases). This CDR3 is 14 amino acids long. Trimming left V 8 bases short and J 6 bases short, with 19 bases between. Germline V lookup: CDR1 MGHRA, CDR2 YSYEKL. The CDR3 nucleotides read TGCGCCAGCCGGGTGGGACACTTTGACGCTGAAGCTTTCTTT. Its protein is CASRVGHFDAEAFF.

The table lists this clonotype with a few counts. The DNA for the CDR3 is TGCAGTGCTAGAGGGGCAGGGCCCCAAGAGACCCAGTACTTC. This encodes CSARGAGPQETQYF. The genes are TRBV20-1 and TRBJ2-5; D may be TRBD1 (5 bases). Trimming removed 1 base at V and 1 base at J, with 10 bases between. The CDR3 is 14 amino acids. The germline gives CDR1 DFQATT, CDR2 SNEGSKA (reference sequence).

The CDR3 DNA sequence: TGTGCCAGCATAAAACAGGAGAACACTGAAGCTTTCTTT. Translation gives CASIKQENTEAFF. The V call is TRBV6-1, the J call TRBJ1-1, with a possible D match to TRBD1 (5 bases). The CDR3 is 13 residues long. V dropped 7 bases and J dropped 1 base, with 10 bases sitting between them. The germline gives CDR1 MNHNS, CDR2 SASEGT.

Only a few counts were recorded for this clonotype. The chain employs TRBV19 and TRBJ2-7; perhaps TRBD1 as D (6 bases). CDR1 and CDR2 from the germline V gene are LNHDA and SQIVND (reference sequence). There are 15 residues in the CDR3. The ends were cut back, 4 bases at V and 4 bases at J, with 17 bases in the middle. The CDR3 sequence: CASSTAGVPEYEQYF. The CDR3 nucleotides read TGTGCCAGTAGTACGGCAGGGGTGCCGGAGTACGAGCAGTACTTC.

This clonotype was seen only a few times. The rearrangement uses TRBV11-1 and TRBJ2-7; D might be TRBD1 or TRBD2, each matching 5 bases. The V and J ends lost 7 bases and 1 base respectively, with 23 bases between them. Germline assignment: CDR1 SGHAT and CDR2 FQDESV (reference sequence). The CDR3 runs to 17 residues. The CDR3 DNA sequence: TGTGCCAGCACACCCAATCAGGGTCTAGGGACGTCCTACGAGCAGTACTTC. Protein product: CASTPNQGLGTSYEQYF.

The gene calls are TRBV19 and TRBJ2-5, with no clear D. The V gene's germline CDR1 is LNHDA and CDR2 SQIVND (reference sequence). V lost 3 bases to trimming and J lost 2 bases, with 10 bases between them. The CDR3 consists of 14 residues. CDR3 sequence reads: CASSIRSKQETQYF. The CDR3, as DNA: TGTGCCAGTAGTATCCGGTCTAAACAAGAGACCCAGTACTTC.

The chain is built from TRBV6-1 and TRBJ2-3; D may be TRBD2 (6 bases). Germline CDR1 and CDR2: MNHNS and SASEGT. This CDR3 region has 15 residues. Trimming stripped 6 bases from V and 0 bases from J, with 13 bases between. The chain's CDR3 is CASREPGLSTDTQYF. The DNA for the CDR3 is TGTGCCAGCAGGGAGCCGGGACTTAGCACAGATACGCAGTATTTT.

This clonotype has at least ten counts. The rearrangement uses TRBV5-1 and TRBJ2-7; 8 bases are a match to TRBD1. Germline-derived CDR1 and CDR2 are SGHRS and YFSETQ. This CDR3 contains 15 residues. The V gene end was trimmed by 5 bases and the J gene end by 3 bases; junction bases not matched to a gene: 10. The CDR3 coding sequence is TGCGCCAGCAGGACAGGGGATTTCTCCTTCTACGAGCAGTACTTC. It translates to CASRTGDFSFYEQYF.

The chain links TRBV20-1 to TRBJ1-6, with a tentative D call TRBD1 (5 bases). The CDR3 loop spans 13 amino acids. V shed 3 bases and J shed 9 bases, with 12 bases lying between them. Germline V lookup: CDR1 DFQATT, CDR2 SNEGSKA (reference sequence). CDR3 residues: CSASWGSGSPLHF. CDR3 DNA: TGCAGTGCTAGCTGGGGGAGCGGTTCACCCCTCCACTTT.

This clonotype has a handful of counts. The CDR3 reads CASSSGLNTEAFF. CDR3 in DNA: TGTGCCAGCAGCTCCGGACTGAACACTGAAGCTTTCTTT. This chain uses TRBV7-2 with TRBJ1-1; no reliable D call. CDR1 and CDR2 from the germline V gene are SGHTA and FQGNSA. The CDR3 covers 13 residues. The germline V and J ends were trimmed by 4 bases and 0 bases, with 6 bases remaining between them.

This clonotype was counted only a few times. J is TRBJ1-6 and V is TRBV20-1; a weak D match, TRBD1 (5 bases). Trimming left V 4 bases short and J 7 bases short, with 14 bases between. CDR1 and CDR2 (germline): DFQATT, SNEGSKA (reference sequence). The CDR3 has 14 residues. CDR3 protein: CSAKGTGGNSPLHF. The CDR3 DNA reads TGCAGTGCTAAGGGGACGGGCGGGAATTCACCCCTCCACTTT.

The V call is TRBV15, the J call TRBJ2-1, with D unresolved. This CDR3 spans 16 amino acids. Trimming stripped 3 bases from V and 6 bases from J, with 18 bases between. Germline values: CDR1 LNHNV, CDR2 YYDKDF (reference sequence). The CDR3 region is CATSSLVLGRINEQFF. DNA for the CDR3: TGTGCCACCAGCAGCTTGGTTCTAGGGCGCATCAATGAGCAGTTCTTC.

This rearrangement joins TRBV2 to TRBJ2-3; 11 nucleotides agree with TRBD2. This CDR3 comprises 16 residues. V gave up 4 bases and J gave up 3 bases; unmatched junction bases: 6. CDR1 SNHLY and CDR2 FYNNEI come from the germline V gene. CDR3 in amino acids: CASSAGIAGGTDTQYF. The CDR3 region has the DNA TGTGCCAGCAGTGCCGGGATAGCGGGGGGGACAGATACGCAGTATTTT.

In its sample, this clonotype was seen a few times. The V gene is TRBV29-1, the J gene TRBJ1-3; D is ambiguous. Trimming took 4 bases from V and 0 from J, leaving 10 bases between them. The CDR3 spans 14 residues. The germline V gene has CDR1 SQVTM and CDR2 ANQGSEA. CDR3 amino acids: CSVVSGSSGNTIYF. CDR3 nucleotides: TGCAGCGTTGTTTCTGGGAGCTCTGGAAACACCATATATTTT.

The CDR3, as DNA: TGTGCCACCAGTGACCACCCAGCGGGAGGATCCTACAATGAGCAGTTCTTC. Translation: CATSDHPAGGSYNEQFF. This sequence joins TRBV24-1 and TRBJ2-1, with 9 bases that match TRBD2. The CDR3 loop spans 17 amino acids. Germline V gene lookup returns CDR1 KGHDR and CDR2 SFDVKD. Trimming cost V 4 bases and J 1 base; bases outside gene matches: 7.

This clonotype was counted at least ten times. This sequence joins TRBV24-1 and TRBJ2-3; D call uncertain. This CDR3 is built from 12 residues. Trimming left V 12 bases short and J 4 bases short, with 13 bases between. Looked up from germline, CDR1 is KGHDR and CDR2 is SFDVKD. CDR3 in amino acids: CASRRGPDTQYF. The CDR3 DNA reads as TGTGCCTCCCGTCGAGGTCCAGATACGCAGTATTTT.

The J gene is TRBJ2-3, the V gene TRBV5-1, with 13 bases identical to TRBD2. This CDR3 has 14 residues. Germline V lookup: CDR1 SGHRS, CDR2 YFSETQ. J lost 4 bases, V lost 9 bases, and 5 bases had no gene match. The CDR3 DNA follows: TGCGCCACCCGGACTAGCGGGAGTTCAGATACGCAGTATTTT. Translation gives CATRTSGSSDTQYF.

Ten or more counts support this clonotype. Here the CDR3 DNA reads TGCGCCAGCAGCCCCGGACAGGGGGCCATGAACACTGAAGCTTTCTTT. Translating gives CASSPGQGAMNTEAFF. The rearrangement uses TRBV4-1 and TRBJ1-1; 11 bases line up with TRBD1. Germline CDR1 MGHRA, CDR2 YSYEKL. The CDR3 totals 16 residues. V dropped 4 bases and J dropped 0; count of bases not matched to a gene: 4.

This clonotype was seen repeatedly, ten times or more. V usage is TRBV5-6 and J usage is TRBJ2-2, with D possibly being TRBD1 or TRBD2 (5 bases each). The V gene lost 3 bases and the J gene lost 6 bases, with 6 bases spanning the gap. CDR1 and CDR2 (germline): SGHDT, YYEEEE. CDR3 length: 12 residues. The CDR3 loop reads CASSWGSGELFF. The CDR3 DNA sequence: TGTGCCAGCAGCTGGGGGTCCGGGGAGCTGTTTTTT.

This clonotype was observed a handful of times. A read error may explain this, as a much larger clone is one base away. The chain is built from TRBV12-3 or TRBV12-4 and TRBJ1-2, with 8 positions matching TRBD1. The CDR3 is 15 residues long. The CDR3 DNA sequence: TGTGCCAACAGTCAGGGGACAGGTCTTGGCTATGGCTACACCTTC. It translates to CANSQGTGLGYGYTF.

This clonotype was seen many times. The chain employs TRBV15 and TRBJ2-1, with 9 positions matching TRBD1. V dropped 5 bases and J dropped 7; count of bases not matched to a gene: 6. This CDR3 spans 14 amino acids. The germline gives CDR1 LNHNV, CDR2 YYDKDF (reference sequence). The CDR3 DNA reads as TGTGCCACCAGCGGGACAGGGAGGTGGAATGAGCAGTTCTTC. Translation: CATSGTGRWNEQFF. The whole variable domain, filled in from reference TRBV15 and TRBJ2-1, reads DAMVIQNPRYQVTQFGKPVTLSCSQTLNHNVMYWYQQKSSQAPKLLFHYYDKDFNNEADTPDNFQSRRPNTSFCFLDIRSPGLGDTAMYLCATSGTGRWNEQFFGPGTRLTVL.

This chain joins TRBV11-2 and TRBJ2-1; D unresolved. The germline gives CDR1 SGHAT, CDR2 FQNNGV. The V end lost 1 base, the J end lost 7 bases, and 8 bases lay between the germline ends. The CDR3 runs 13 residues. The CDR3: CASSLGLANEQFF. CDR3 bases: TGTGCCAGCAGCTTAGGGTTGGCTAATGAGCAGTTCTTC.